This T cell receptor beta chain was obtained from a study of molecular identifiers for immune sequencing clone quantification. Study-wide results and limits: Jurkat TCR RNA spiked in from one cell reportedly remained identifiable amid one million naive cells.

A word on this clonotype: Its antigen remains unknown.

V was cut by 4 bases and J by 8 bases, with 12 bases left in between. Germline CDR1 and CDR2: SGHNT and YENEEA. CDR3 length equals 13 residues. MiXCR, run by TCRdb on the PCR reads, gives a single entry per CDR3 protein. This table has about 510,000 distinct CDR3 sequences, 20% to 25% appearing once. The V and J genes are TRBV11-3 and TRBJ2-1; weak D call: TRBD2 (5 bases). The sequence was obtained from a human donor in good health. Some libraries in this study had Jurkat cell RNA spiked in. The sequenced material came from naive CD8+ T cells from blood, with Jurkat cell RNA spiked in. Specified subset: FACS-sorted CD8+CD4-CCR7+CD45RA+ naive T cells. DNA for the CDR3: TGTGCCAGCAGCTCAGCGTACGGGGATGAGCAGTTCTTC. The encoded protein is CASSSAYGDEQFF.